This T cell receptor (beta chain) was retrieved from a study of blood T cell repertoires in COVID-19 (TCRdb year 2020). About the investigation overall: Samples from collaborators originated in the United States, Italy and Spain and spanned both the acute and convalescent phases of COVID-19. The material from the prospective study consisted of cDNA or gDNA derived from T cells, B-cell-depleted T cells, or PBMCs. Deeply sampled blood TCRbeta repertoires from subjects exposed to, actively infected with, or recovered from COVID-19 were included in the dataset. The repertoires were made available in a free public database intended to serve as a resource for research on the immune response to SARS-CoV-2. The samples were drawn from two sources: the first 160 participants of the ongoing ImmuneRACE study, and fewer than 1,500 subjects contributed by 6 global collaborators. A de-identified subject ID, COVID-19 status, age in years and sex were almost always included in the sample metadata. HLA class I and class II types, where available, came from metadata supplied by the sample provider rather than from assay-based typing. On the study overall, not on this receptor specifically: The quantity of clinical and demographic metadata differed by source and by participant and was supplied without curation.

Concerning this clone itself: It lacks a known antigen. Per-base qualities were not stored, and no clone one base away is much larger.

Collaborating institutions collected whole blood in K2EDTA tubes following their own protocols. For TCRbeta analysis, collaborators shipped samples in one of three forms: frozen whole blood, isolated PBMCs, or DNA extracted from either of those sample types. TCRbeta CDR3 regions were amplified from genomic DNA by means of the immunoSEQ Assay, a bias-controlled multiplex PCR. Turning to the authors' computational methods: The number of nucleated cells in each sample was estimated by amplification of reference gene primers within the assay. To quantify the absolute abundance of each unique TCRbeta CDR3 rearrangement, sequence reads were collapsed and filtered. For each sample, productive Simpson clonality was calculated as the square root of Simpson's diversity index over productive rearrangements. This immuneACCESS table, as held by TCRdb, lists in-frame sequences with V and J called but not all clones. Of the missing ones, under half trace to an unresolved V gene in checked studies; the others have no known cause. V and J calls and clone size are those listed in that table; D and trimming were worked out from the DNA. This sample lists some 670,000 clones; around 90% were detected once. The ten largest clones capture under 0.3% of the sample.

From its cysteine to its phenylalanine, the CDR3 spans 14 amino acids. Kept here is only the CDR3 DNA, which spans 42 bases and is read in frame from base 1. The germline ends are 15 bases apart after V is trimmed by 2 bases and J by 9 bases. From the germline V gene (reference sequence), CDR1 is SGHNT and CDR2 is YYREEE. Here the chain combines TRBV5-4 and TRBJ1-5; the D gene lacks a confident call. The specimen was peripheral blood. The clonotype was recovered from a woman under 30 with acute or convalescent COVID-19. The DNA is TGTGCCAGCAGCTTTAGGCCCCCGGGTTGGCCCCAGCATTTT. Its coded protein is CASSFRPPGWPQHF.